A single sample gave rise to the 21 T cell receptor beta chains below, sequenced in a study of T cells in tuberculosis. Method: immunoSEQ multiplex PCR; TCRdb's copy keeps in-frame clones and lacks some. This table holds under 40,000 clones, roughly 82% found once. Time point described: new active TB diagnosis, blood taken before or within 7 days of starting treatment. The source was PBMCs, collected at tuberculosis diagnosis. The origin of the receptors is an adult with tuberculosis.

This chain uses TRBV7-8 with TRBJ1-4; 10 nucleotides match TRBD1. The J segment lost 7 bases and the V segment lost 5 bases, leaving 4 bases of the junction unmatched. Germline V lookup: CDR1 SGHVS, CDR2 FQNEAQ. This CDR3 has 14 amino acids. In nucleotides, the CDR3 is TGTGCCAGCAGCCTGGACAGGGGGGGTGAAAAACTGTTTTTT. It codes for CASSLDRGGEKLFF.

V gene TRBV28 combines with J gene TRBJ1-5; a possible D gene is TRBD1 (6 bases). The germline CDR1 and CDR2 sequences are MDHEN and SYDVKM. V lost 8 bases and J lost 3, with 14 bases in between. This CDR3 comprises 14 residues. The chain's CDR3 is CASVEGGFNQPQHF. The CDR3 DNA reads TGTGCCAGCGTTGAGGGGGGGTTCAATCAGCCCCAGCATTTT.

The chain has TRBV18 and TRBJ1-1, with D maybe TRBD1 (6 bases). Trimming took off 2 bases at V and 0 bases at J, with 10 bases between the two ends. This CDR3 has 15 amino acids. CDR1 KGHSH and CDR2 LQKENI come from the germline V gene. This CDR3 is CASSPSGTLNTEAFF. CDR3 coding DNA: TGTGCCAGCTCACCATCAGGGACATTGAACACTGAAGCTTTCTTT. The full variable domain, completed using reference TRBV18 and TRBJ1-1, is NAGVMQNPRHLVRRRGQEARLRCSPMKGHSHVYWYRQLPEEGLKFMVYLQKENIIDESGMPKERFSAEFPKEGPSILRIQQVVRGDSAAYFCASSPSGTLNTEAFFGQGTRLTVV.

This sequence joins TRBV2 and TRBJ2-1; 9 bases are shared with TRBD2. Losses at the gene ends were 4 bases for V and 1 base for J; bases not matched to a gene: 5. CDR1 and CDR2 from the germline V gene are SNHLY and FYNNEI. The CDR3 is 16 amino acids. In DNA form, the CDR3 reads TGTGCCAGCAGTGGGGGTCTAGCGGGATCCTACAATGAGCAGTTCTTC. Encoded protein: CASSGGLAGSYNEQFF.

The rearrangement joins TRBV6-1 to TRBJ2-3; 8 bases are a match to TRBD1. The CDR3 has 16 amino acids. Per the germline V gene, CDR1 is MNHNS and CDR2 is SASEGT. V was pared by 4 bases and J by 1 base, with 7 bases of the junction left unmatched. In DNA form, the CDR3 reads TGTGCCAGCAGTGTCAGACAGGGGAGAGGCACAGATACGCAGTATTTT. It is translated as CASSVRQGRGTDTQYF.

The V call is TRBV11-2, the J call TRBJ2-2, with TRBD2 identical over 16 bases. The J segment lost 7 bases and the V segment lost 5 bases, leaving 10 bases of the junction unmatched. The CDR3 consists of 18 residues. The germline V gene encodes CDR1 SGHAT and CDR2 FQNNGV. The CDR3 here is CASSQGLAGGLGSGELFF. The CDR3 DNA is TGTGCCAGCAGCCAGGGACTAGCGGGGGGGCTTGGTAGCGGGGAGCTGTTTTTT. The whole variable domain, filled in from reference TRBV11-2 and TRBJ2-2, reads EAGVAQSPRYKIIEKRQSVAFWCNPISGHATLYWYQQILGQGPKLLIQFQNNGVVDDSQLPKDRFSAERLKGVDSTLKIQPAKLEDSAVYLCASSQGLAGGLGSGELFFGEGSRLTVL.

The CDR3 is CSVGTDHTDTQYF. The CDR3 DNA reads as TGCAGCGTGGGGACAGACCACACAGATACGCAGTATTTT. This chain joins TRBV29-1 and TRBJ2-3; 7 positions match TRBD1. Germline values: CDR1 SQVTM, CDR2 ANQGSEA. V trimming: 6 bases; J trimming: 2 bases; junction bases outside the gene matches: 5. The CDR3 contains 13 residues.

V gene TRBV10-2 combines with J gene TRBJ2-7, with 8 bases matching TRBD1. The V gene's germline CDR1 is WSHSY and CDR2 SAAADI. The CDR3 loop spans 14 amino acids. The ends lost 0 bases at V and 3 bases at J; junction bases unmatched: 1. This CDR3 reads CASSESDRDYEQYF. In nucleotides, the CDR3 is TGCGCCAGCAGTGAGTCGGACAGGGACTACGAGCAGTACTTC.

The genes are TRBV7-3 and TRBJ2-1; D perhaps matches TRBD1 (6 bases). The CDR3 spans 15 residues. Germline loops: CDR1 SGHTA, CDR2 FQGTGA. With 5 bases removed from V and 4 bases from J, the gap between germline ends came to 15 bases. The CDR3: CASSRSGTQYNEQFF. In DNA form, the CDR3 reads TGTGCCAGCAGCCGATCCGGGACACAGTACAATGAGCAGTTCTTC.

J is TRBJ2-4 and V is TRBV2; 12 bases fit TRBD1. The germline V gene has CDR1 SNHLY and CDR2 FYNNEI. The CDR3 has 17 residues. Trimming took 3 bases from V and 2 from J; bases not matched to a gene: 5. CDR3 in DNA: TGTGCCAGCAGTGAGGGGGGACAGGGGGCGTCCAAAAACATTCAGTACTTC. It yields the protein CASSEGGQGASKNIQYF.

The J gene is TRBJ1-1, the V gene TRBV18; 7 bases fit TRBD1. After removal of 4 bases from V and 1 base from J, the junction contained 6 bases not matched to a gene. The germline V gene has CDR1 KGHSH and CDR2 LQKENI. The CDR3 length is 15 residues. In DNA form, the CDR3 reads TGTGCCAGCTCACTAAGACAGGGCACGAACACTGAAGCTTTCTTT. Translated, it gives CASSLRQGTNTEAFF.

The rearrangement joins TRBV18 to TRBJ1-1; 7 bases are a match to TRBD1. The length of the CDR3 is 16 residues. Per the germline V gene, CDR1 is KGHSH and CDR2 is LQKENI. J gave up 4 bases and V 0 bases, and 8 bases lay outside the gene matches. The CDR3 sequence: CASSPPTGTGSTEAFF. The CDR3 DNA sequence: TGTGCCAGCTCACCACCGACAGGGACTGGGAGCACTGAAGCTTTCTTT.

The CDR3 region is CAWGTGYDTGELFF. In DNA form, the CDR3 reads TGTGCCTGGGGGACAGGGTATGACACCGGGGAGCTGTTTTTT. The rearrangement joins TRBV30 to TRBJ2-2; TRBD1 agrees at 9 bases. V lost 5 bases, J lost 3 bases, and 4 bases stayed unmatched. The CDR3 is made up of 14 amino acids. The V gene's germline CDR1 is GTSNPN and CDR2 SVGIG (reference sequence).

This clone has a handful of counts. This chain uses TRBV4-1 with TRBJ1-6, with 8 positions matching TRBD1. Per germline, CDR1 MGHRA and CDR2 YSYEKL. This CDR3 comprises 14 residues. With 2 bases clipped from V and 8 bases from J, the junction kept 2 bases outside the gene matches. The CDR3 DNA is TGCGCCAGCAGCCAAAAGACAGGGGATTCACCCCTCCACTTT. Translating gives CASSQKTGDSPLHF.

This clone qualifies as medium-sized (0.01 to 0.1%). This chain joins TRBV5-5 and TRBJ2-7; tentative D call: TRBD2 (6 bases). Germline V gene data show CDR1 as SGHKS and CDR2 as YYEKEE (reference sequence). CDR3 length equals 13 residues. V lost 4 bases, J lost 3 bases, and 11 bases lay in between. This chain's CDR3 is CASSVRDGYEQYF. CDR3 nucleotide sequence: TGTGCCAGCAGCGTGCGGGACGGCTACGAGCAGTACTTC.

The chain carries TRBV5-1 and TRBJ2-1; D unclear. The CDR3 length is 14 residues. Germline V CDR1 and CDR2: SGHRS, YFSETQ. Trimming cost V 0 bases and J 3 bases, with 7 bases left between them. CDR3 sequence: CASSLEADYNEQFF. The CDR3 coding sequence is TGCGCCAGCAGCTTGGAGGCGGACTACAATGAGCAGTTCTTC.

The chain combines TRBV28 with TRBJ1-3, with 10 bases fitting TRBD1. In germline, CDR1 is MDHEN, CDR2 SYDVKM. J was trimmed by 4 bases and V by 5 bases; bases with no gene match: 11. This CDR3 spans 17 amino acids. The DNA for the CDR3 is TGTGCCAGCAGTCCCCCGACAGGGGGCGGTGGAGGAAACACCATATATTTT. Its translation: CASSPPTGGGGGNTIYF.

The chain has TRBV19 and TRBJ1-1; the D gene is possibly TRBD1 (6 bases). This CDR3 has 16 residues. Trimming took 3 bases from V and 0 from J, leaving 14 bases between them. Germline loops: CDR1 LNHDA, CDR2 SQIVND (reference sequence). In DNA, the CDR3 is TGTGCCAGTAGTATTATTCCCGGGACACTGAACACTGAAGCTTTCTTT. As protein: CASSIIPGTLNTEAFF.

The chain links TRBV7-2 to TRBJ2-7, with 12 bases identical to TRBD2. The junction had 9 bases not matched to a gene; V was cut back by 5 bases and J by 7 bases. Looked up from germline, CDR1 is SGHTA and CDR2 is FQGNSA. The CDR3 has 15 residues. The CDR3: CASSLGLAGQGEQYF. The CDR3 bases are TGTGCCAGCAGCCTAGGACTAGCGGGACAAGGTGAGCAGTACTTC.

The chain employs TRBV7-3 and TRBJ2-2; D may be TRBD1 (6 bases). The CDR3 is made up of 15 amino acids. The V and J ends lost 0 bases and 4 bases respectively, with 9 bases between them. Germline V CDR1 and CDR2: SGHTA, FQGTGA. The CDR3 loop is CASSLTQGRTGELFF. CDR3 bases: TGTGCCAGCAGCTTAACTCAGGGGCGCACCGGGGAGCTGTTTTTT.

V is TRBV30 and J is TRBJ2-1; 11 nucleotides match TRBD2. Germline loops: CDR1 GTSNPN, CDR2 SVGIG (reference sequence). The CDR3 loop spans 16 amino acids. The V and J ends lost 4 bases and 8 bases, in that order; junction bases with no gene match: 13. CDR3 residues: CAWTRRLAGGLDEQFF. The CDR3 DNA follows: TGTGCCTGGACAAGGAGGTTAGCGGGGGGGCTAGATGAGCAGTTCTTC. Filled out from reference TRBV30 and TRBJ2-1, the complete variable domain reads SQTIHQWPATLVQPVGSPLSLECTVEGTSNPNLYWYRQAAGRGLQLLFYSVGIGQISSEVPQNLSASRPQDRQFILSSKKLLLSDSGFYLCAWTRRLAGGLDEQFFGPGTRLTVL.